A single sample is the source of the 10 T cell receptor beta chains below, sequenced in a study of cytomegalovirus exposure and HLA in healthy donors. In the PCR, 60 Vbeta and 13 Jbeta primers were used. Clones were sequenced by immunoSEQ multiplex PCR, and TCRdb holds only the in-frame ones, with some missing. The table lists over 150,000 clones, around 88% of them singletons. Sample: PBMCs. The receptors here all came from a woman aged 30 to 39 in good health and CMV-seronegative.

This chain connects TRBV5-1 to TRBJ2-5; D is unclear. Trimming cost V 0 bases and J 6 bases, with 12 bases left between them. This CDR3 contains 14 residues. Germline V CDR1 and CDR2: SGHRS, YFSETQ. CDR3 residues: CASSLDGSQKTQYF. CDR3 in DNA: TGCGCCAGCAGCTTGGACGGGTCCCAGAAGACCCAGTACTTC.

CDR3 bases: TGTGCCAGCAGCCAAGGGAGCGGGAGCTACGAGCAGTACTTC. It specifies CASSQGSGSYEQYF. The J gene is TRBJ2-7, the V gene TRBV4-2; TRBD2 agrees at 8 bases. Germline loops: CDR1 LGHNA, CDR2 YNFKEQ. The CDR3 has 14 residues. V was pared by 1 base and J by 3 bases, with 2 bases of the junction left unmatched.

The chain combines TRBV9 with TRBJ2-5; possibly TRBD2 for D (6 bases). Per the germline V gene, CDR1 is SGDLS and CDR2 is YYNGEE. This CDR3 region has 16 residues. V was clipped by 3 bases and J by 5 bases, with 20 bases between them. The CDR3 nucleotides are TGTGCCAGCAGCGCAGTTCGGGACTCCTCTCTGGAGACCCAGTACTTC. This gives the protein CASSAVRDSSLETQYF.

CDR3 coding DNA: TGTGCCAGTAGTATCGACAGGACCCAAGAGACCCAGTACTTC. Translating gives CASSIDRTQETQYF. The chain recombines TRBV19 with TRBJ2-5; maybe TRBD1 (6 bases). The ends were cut back, 3 bases at V and 1 base at J, with 9 bases in the middle. Looked up from germline, CDR1 is LNHDA and CDR2 is SQIVND (reference sequence). The CDR3 has 14 amino acids.

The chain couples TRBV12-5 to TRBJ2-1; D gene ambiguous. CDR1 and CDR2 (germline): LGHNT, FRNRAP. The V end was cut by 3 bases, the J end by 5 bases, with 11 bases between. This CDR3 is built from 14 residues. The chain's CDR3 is CASGLANAHNEQFF. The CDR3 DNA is TGTGCTAGTGGTTTAGCCAACGCCCACAATGAGCAGTTCTTC.

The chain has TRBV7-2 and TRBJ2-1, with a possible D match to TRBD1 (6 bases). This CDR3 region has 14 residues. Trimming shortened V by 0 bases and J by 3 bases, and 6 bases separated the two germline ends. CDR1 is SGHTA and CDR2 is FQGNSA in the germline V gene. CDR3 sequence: CASSLADSYNEQFF. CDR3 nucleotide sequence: TGTGCCAGCAGCTTAGCGGACAGCTACAATGAGCAGTTCTTC.

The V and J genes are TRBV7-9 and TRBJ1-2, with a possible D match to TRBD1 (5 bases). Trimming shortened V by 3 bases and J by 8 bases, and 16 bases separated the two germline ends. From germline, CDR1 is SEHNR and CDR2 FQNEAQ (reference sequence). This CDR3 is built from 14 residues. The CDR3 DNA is TGTGCCAGCAGCTTTCCGGGCCCCCAGGGCGGCTACACCTTC. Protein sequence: CASSFPGPQGGYTF.

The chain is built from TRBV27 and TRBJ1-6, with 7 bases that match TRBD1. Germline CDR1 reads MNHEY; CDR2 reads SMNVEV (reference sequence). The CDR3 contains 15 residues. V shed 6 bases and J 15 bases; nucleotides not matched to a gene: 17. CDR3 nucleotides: TGTGCCAGCAGCCGCCGGACAGGTCTCAATTTAGTCCTCCACTTT. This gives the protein CASSRRTGLNLVLHF.

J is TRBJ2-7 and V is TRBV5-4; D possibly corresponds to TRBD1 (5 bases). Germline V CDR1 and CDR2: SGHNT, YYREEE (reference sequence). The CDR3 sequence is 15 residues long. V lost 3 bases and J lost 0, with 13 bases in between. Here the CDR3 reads CASSSKGKDSYEQYF. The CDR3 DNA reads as TGTGCCAGCAGCTCCAAGGGGAAAGACTCCTACGAGCAGTACTTC. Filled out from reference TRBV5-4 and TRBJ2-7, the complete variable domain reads ETGVTQSPTHLIKTRGQQVTLRCSSQSGHNTVSWYQQALGQGPQFIFQYYREEENGRGNFPPRFSGLQFPNYSSELNVNALELDDSALYLCASSSKGKDSYEQYFGPGTRLTVT.

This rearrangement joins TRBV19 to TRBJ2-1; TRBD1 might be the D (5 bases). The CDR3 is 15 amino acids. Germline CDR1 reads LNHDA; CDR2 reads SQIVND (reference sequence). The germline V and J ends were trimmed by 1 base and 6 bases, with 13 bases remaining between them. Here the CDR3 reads CASSIGRGLANEQFF. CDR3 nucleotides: TGTGCCAGTAGTATAGGTAGGGGTTTGGCCAATGAGCAGTTCTTC.